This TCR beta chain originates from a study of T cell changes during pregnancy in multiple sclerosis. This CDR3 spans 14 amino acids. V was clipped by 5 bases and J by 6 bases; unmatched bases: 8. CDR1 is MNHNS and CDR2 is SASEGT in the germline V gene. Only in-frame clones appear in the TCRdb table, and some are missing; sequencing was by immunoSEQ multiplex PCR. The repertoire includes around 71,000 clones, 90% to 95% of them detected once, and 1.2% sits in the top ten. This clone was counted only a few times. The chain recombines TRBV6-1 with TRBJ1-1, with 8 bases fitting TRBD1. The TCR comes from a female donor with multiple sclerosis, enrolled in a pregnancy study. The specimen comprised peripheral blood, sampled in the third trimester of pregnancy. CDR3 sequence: CASSPRGPDSEAFF. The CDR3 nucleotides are TGTGCCAGCAGTCCCAGGGGGCCGGACTCTGAAGCTTTCTTT.